The sequence of this T cell receptor (beta chain) was determined in a study of CD8 T cells in ankylosing spondylitis. Overall study findings and caveats: Reports say disease-linked clones showed up significantly more in matched ankylosing spondylitis synovial fluid. Within peripheral blood, clones linked to disease were CD8+ and relatively rare.

TCRdb passed the 5' RACE reads through MiXCR, listing each CDR3 protein once. The data hold a few hundred thousand distinct CDR3 sequences, with less than 25% observed a single time. The CDR3 length is 16 residues. In germline, CDR1 is KGHDR, CDR2 SFDVKD. V lost 3 bases to trimming and J lost 2 bases, with 14 bases between them. Regarding this clonotype: Its antigen is not known.

This TCR derives from a female donor with ankylosing spondylitis or in good health (not recorded which). The sample comprised blood, either unsorted or a sorted T cell fraction (not recorded which). V and J are TRBV24-1 and TRBJ2-3, with a possible D match to TRBD2 (6 bases). The CDR3 region has the DNA TGTGCCACCAGTGATCGTGATAGCGGAGCCACAGATACGCAGTATTTT. As protein: CATSDRDSGATDTQYF.